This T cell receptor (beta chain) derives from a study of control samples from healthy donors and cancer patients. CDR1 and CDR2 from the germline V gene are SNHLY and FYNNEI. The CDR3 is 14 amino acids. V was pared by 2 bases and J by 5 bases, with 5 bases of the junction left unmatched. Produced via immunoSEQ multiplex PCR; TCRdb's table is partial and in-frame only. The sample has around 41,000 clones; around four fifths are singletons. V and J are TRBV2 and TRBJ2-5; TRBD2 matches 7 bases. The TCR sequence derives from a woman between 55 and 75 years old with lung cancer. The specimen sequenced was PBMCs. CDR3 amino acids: CASSERRGGETQYF. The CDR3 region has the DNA TGTGCCAGCAGTGAAAGGCGGGGAGGGGAGACCCAGTACTTC.